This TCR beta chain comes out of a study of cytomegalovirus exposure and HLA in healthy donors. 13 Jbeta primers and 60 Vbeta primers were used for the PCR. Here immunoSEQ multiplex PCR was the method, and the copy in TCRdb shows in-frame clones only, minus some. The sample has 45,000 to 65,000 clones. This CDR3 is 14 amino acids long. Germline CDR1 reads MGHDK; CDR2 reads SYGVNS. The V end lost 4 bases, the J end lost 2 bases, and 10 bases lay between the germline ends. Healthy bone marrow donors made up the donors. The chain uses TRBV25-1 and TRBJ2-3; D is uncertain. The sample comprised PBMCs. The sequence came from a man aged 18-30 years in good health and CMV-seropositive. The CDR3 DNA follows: TGTGCCAGCAGTGTTTATAGCCTCACAGATACGCAGTATTTT. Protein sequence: CASSVYSLTDTQYF.